The present TCR beta chain was sequenced within a study of T-cell reconstitution after alpha-beta-depleted transplantation in children. The TCRbeta library was prepared with unique molecular identifiers. TCRdb independently ran MiXCR on the PCR reads; one entry per CDR3 protein. The sample has about 400,000 distinct CDR3 sequences; roughly 22% are singletons. This clonotype showed up many times. This CDR3 region has 18 residues. After removal of 1 base from V and 5 bases from J, the junction contained 15 bases not matched to a gene. The germline gives CDR1 DFQATT, CDR2 SNEGSKA (reference sequence). The sequence was obtained from a human donor who donated a stem cell graft to a child with acute myeloid leukemia. This rearrangement joins TRBV20-1 to TRBJ2-2, with 8 bases fitting TRBD2. Sequencing was performed on PBMCs from the stem cell graft donor, taken from the stem cell graft. CDR3 DNA: TGCAGTGCTAGAGTAAAGGTAGCGGGACCCTCGGGAACCGGGGAGCTGTTTTTT. Translating it yields CSARVKVAGPSGTGELFF.